The clone carrying this TCR beta chain was seen more than once but under ten times. The antigen remains undetermined. 13 Jbeta primers and 60 Vbeta primers were used for the PCR. Profiling relied on immunoSEQ multiplex PCR, and the TCRdb table lists in-frame clones only, not all of them. Among 150,000 to 200,000 clones listed, 81% were seen once. The CDR3 sequence is 12 residues long. V shed 5 bases, J shed 7 bases, and the junction held 5 bases outside the gene matches. Looked up from germline, CDR1 is SGHTA and CDR2 is FQGNSA. The data stem from a study of cytomegalovirus exposure and HLA in healthy donors. Broader study findings: Roughly even sequencing depth across donors was the assumption behind the presence/absence analyses. Some segments of the V type, notably TRBV6-2 and TRBV6-3, were excluded as indistinguishable.

The J gene is TRBJ2-7, the V gene TRBV7-2, with 7 bases identical to TRBD2. The origin of this receptor is a man between 18 and 29 years old in good health and CMV-seronegative. The sample taken for sequencing was PBMCs. The DNA for the CDR3 is TGTGCCAGCAGCCGGGGAGGGTCTGAGCAGTACTTC. Its protein product is CASSRGGSEQYF.